This T cell receptor (beta chain) comes out of a study of regulatory T cells in long-lasting Graves disease (dated by TCRdb to the early 2020s). Study-level background: Newly diagnosed Graves' disease patients had taken antithyroid drugs for less than 3 months. Patients with persistent Graves' disease were compared with patients with newly diagnosed Graves' disease using TCR sequencing and RNA sequencing of peripheral blood. TCR sequencing covered some 13 persistent and 20 or so newly diagnosed Graves' disease patients, approximately 33 samples in total. The study took place in China and was registered as a clinical trial.

General findings and caveats noted by the study authors: Compared with newly diagnosed patients, patients with persistent Graves' disease had lower TCR Shannon entropy and fewer highly expanded clones, which suggests clonal expansion. Sequencing and analysis were restricted to the TCR beta chain. Patients with persistent disease shared more public clonotypes (approximately 2,500) than newly diagnosed patients did (about 970). The authors noted that the small sample size was a limitation that may lower accuracy. TRBV28, TRBJ1-2 and TRBJ2-5 were preferentially used in persistent disease, while TRBV20-1 and TRBJ2-1 were favored in newly diagnosed disease. Peripheral blood alone was examined, since thyroid tissue, which constituted the primary lesion, could not be accessed.

Worth noting for this clonotype: Its antigen target is currently unknown. No base-level quality is on record; no much larger clone is a single base apart.

Libraries were prepared through multiplex PCR. The instrument was an Illumina HiSeq 4000. CDR3 regions were amplified by Arm-PCR with iRepertoire HTBI primers to construct TCR beta libraries. Gel purification was performed on PCR products prior to sequencing. The original methods were these. A total of some 60 TRBV and under 15 TRBJ segments were identified across samples and were used for gene usage analysis of CDR3 amino acid clonotypes. COPE and FqMerger were used to merge filtered high-quality paired reads into contigs. BLAST was used to align contigs to IMGT TRBV, TRBD and TRBJ reference genes, and CDR3 was defined according to IMGT. Any clonotype with a frequency above 0.1% was classified as a highly expanded clone. Shannon entropy was used to measure repertoire diversity, and the Gini coefficient was used to measure V-J evenness. Public clonotypes were defined as clonotypes shared by more than one individual. The raw public data were reprocessed by TCRdb itself: fastp quality trimming at Q25, MiXCR clonotype calling, in-frame beta chains only. Identical CDR3 protein sequences are pooled into one entry, listed with their most common genes and DNA. TCRdb, not the original authors, processed these V and J calls. The sample table lists 360,000 or so distinct CDR3 sequences, 12% of them with a count of one. 18% of the sample is taken by the ten largest.

The germline V gene (reference sequence) sets CDR1 to SEHNR and CDR2 to FQNEAQ. From cysteine to phenylalanine, the CDR3 is 17 amino acids long. The CDR3 DNA has 51 bases and is translated from base 1. The junction carries 17 bases between V and J, which are trimmed by 2 bases and 2 bases respectively. The time point label of this sample denotes: newly diagnosed GD, antithyroid drugs for less than 3 months. For both TCR sequencing and RNA sequencing, RNA was extracted from PBMCs using TRIzol. Graves' disease was diagnosed according to American Thyroid Association guidelines. Patients were recruited from an endocrinology department in Xi'an, China. From each patient, 8 to 10 milliliters of peripheral blood was collected into an EDTA anticoagulant tube. Ficoll Paque Plus density gradient separation was used to isolate PBMCs, and no additional T cell sorting was done. An Agilent 2100 Bioanalyzer and agarose gel were used to check RNA quality, while a NanoDrop 2000 measured RNA concentration.

These records were also assigned to another study, of T cells in Graves' hyperthyroidism and ophthalmopathy. Per the second study: Graves' hyperthyroidism was defined as stable when no progression to ophthalmopathy occurred over 18 months of follow-up. Hyperthyroidism patients were newly diagnosed, had a disease duration of under 2 months, and were aged 18 to 65 years. Patients with uncontrolled infections, other autoimmune diseases, pregnancy or lactation were excluded. Diagnoses were based on clinical symptoms, serum thyroxine and TRAb, thyroid ultrasound and orbital computed tomography. The TCR CDR3 was subjected to a first round of RT-PCR using the HTBI primer set and the Qiagen OneStep RT-PCR kit. Most expanded thyroid clonotypes (frequency above 0.001) were also detected in blood, suggesting blood repertoires may reflect thyroid immune responses. In cross-validation, a model built on a 13 V-J signature told ophthalmopathy apart from stable hyperthyroidism with under 90% sensitivity and roughly 81% specificity, and in testing the same model reached 80%/75%. In validation, progression to ophthalmopathy was predicted by the model with almost 71% sensitivity and 72.22% specificity, a median of roughly 6 months before onset. To identify distinguishing TCR V-J signatures, a discovery cohort of around 100 patients was used, comprising 43 with Graves' ophthalmopathy and 57 with stable Graves' hyperthyroidism. Whether ophthalmopathy could be predicted prospectively was tested in an independent validation cohort made up of roughly 19 hyperthyroidism patients plus 17 patients who later progressed to ophthalmopathy. The roughly 94 discovery patients were randomly divided into training and test sets at a 7:3 ratio. The study also compared thyroid tissue and blood T-cell repertoires from a handful of Graves' hyperthyroidism patients. After sampling, hyperthyroidism patients received methimazole starting at 30 mg daily, and ophthalmopathy patients received high-dose intravenous methylprednisolone. A second multiplex PCR round built the libraries, followed by size selection and purification. The libraries were sequenced on an Illumina HiSeq2000 using paired-end 100 bp reads. SOAPnuke was used to process the raw data, removing reads that contained adapters or uncalled bases, had a mean Phred below 15, or lacked an exact match to the constant primer or identifier. COPE v1.2.5 was used to merge the high-quality paired reads, and each unique nucleotide sequence was defined as a clonotype. MiTCR v1.1 was used to align clonotypes to the IMGT TRBV, TRBD and TRBJ reference segments. The analysis included only V-J combinations with a frequency above 0.0001, which together covered approximately 99% of the repertoires. The TCS score was defined as F50 (clonal expansion) divided by E x V (chaos), with BLOSUM62-based TCRdist calculated between CDR3 peptides within each V-J. Welch's t-statistics and random forest reduced some 510 V-J features to roughly 13, which were used in a naive Bayes classifier (R e1071). Sample size was not statistically predetermined, and blinding of investigators to group allocation was not performed. According to the paper, TCR Vbeta CDR3 sequencing was carried out on 135 peripheral blood samples, which came from some 41 ophthalmopathy, about 75 hyperthyroidism and some 17 progressor patients.

This receptor was taken from a woman aged 18-35 years with Graves disease. Donor details come from another sample of the same person, matched by shared clones. The receptor chain draws on TRBV7-9 and TRBJ2-3; TRBD2 is a weak D gene call, 7 bases matching. The source was peripheral blood mononuclear cells (PBMCs), collected at new diagnosis, from a patient treated with antithyroid drugs. The bases are TGTGCCAGCAGCTTAACCGGGGAGGGGGGGTTCACAGATACGCAGTATTTT. This gives the protein CASSLTGEGGFTDTQYF.